Sequencing of this T cell receptor (beta chain) was carried out in a study of shared clonotypes between healthy human individuals. Study conclusions and caveats: A handful of donors had about 5.1% of their naive CD4 clonotypes in common. Across subsets, estimated richness was generally greater for naive than for memory populations. Generation probabilities were higher for clonotypes shared across all four sorted-subset donors than for unshared ones.

This clone was counted a few times. Antigen: not known. Trimming took off 3 bases at V and 5 bases at J, with 10 bases between the two ends. In germline, CDR1 is MNHNS, CDR2 SASEGT. This CDR3 has 13 residues. The protocol was immunoSEQ multiplex PCR, while the TCRdb copy is restricted to in-frame clones and leaves out a portion. The sample holds about 2 million clones; roughly 95% are singletons and the top ten take 1% to 1.5%. Naive CD8 cells were CD45RO-negative, positively selected for CCR7, excluding terminally differentiated effector memory CD45RA+ cells. The receptor was derived from a man aged 18 to 29 in good health. Sequenced input: naive CD8+ T cells sorted from blood. The chain joins TRBV6-1 to TRBJ1-1, with unresolved D. The DNA of the CDR3 is TGTGCCAGCAGTGAGGACCGGGCAACTGAAGCTTTCTTT. Its protein product is CASSEDRATEAFF.